This T cell receptor (beta chain) was obtained from a study of human T cells and chemical hapten exposure (dated by TCRdb to the early 2020s). About the study as a whole: For sensitization, 2% DPC in acetone was applied to a roughly 2 cm by roughly 2 cm area of upper inner arm skin. Patients additionally received weekly therapeutic DPC doses to the scalp throughout the approximately 25-week study period. Patch tests used Finn chambers with 0.01% DPC on the upper back, scored after 6 days by International Contact Dermatitis Research Group standards. Alopecia areata with under or over 50% scalp involvement, alopecia totalis and alopecia universalis were represented in the patient cohort, which was mostly female. The libraries were sequenced as a pool, and the TCR yield per sample differed mostly because of small variations in library volumes within the pool. The study tracked peripheral blood TCR repertoire changes in vivo during primary and secondary sensitization to the hapten diphenylcyclopropenone (DPC) in alopecia patients. Patient blood was sampled pre-sensitization (week 0) and at 2, 6 and about 24 weeks after DPC sensitization. Approximately 28 alopecia patients gave blood for TCR sequencing at one to four time points (pre-sensitization, 2, 6 and 24 weeks).

The paper as a whole reports these results and caveats: Repeated subsampling changed both the strength of the expansion versus patch-test correlation and the threshold at which that correlation became significant. Compared with pre-sensitization or healthy control sets, expanded TCRs formed significantly more large CDR3 similarity clusters, which is consistent with antigen-driven responses. No change with DPC sensitization was found in the number of TCRs above 1 in 1000 frequency, and no evidence of global repertoire structure alterations was found. Patch test score was positively correlated with the number of PT1 expanded TCRs, with significance at thresholds 8, 16 and 32 but not at 4. Alopecia, a presumed autoimmune disease, was present in all patients, so the immune response of the patients might differ from that of healthy individuals.

In light of the paper, this sample's time point label describes: patch test 1, 2 weeks after DPC sensitization. The sample's treatment or condition, from its label and the paper: therapeutic diphenylcyclopropenone sensitization with weekly scalp DPC. At every patch-test visit, the blood draw took place before the patch test was put on. Patients were considered eligible if aged 18 to 70, diagnosed with alopecia and deemed suitable for DPC therapy, and patients were excluded if pregnant. Total RNA was extracted from unfractionated whole blood that had been collected in Tempus Blood RNA tubes. The CDR3 has 16 amino acids, counting the end cysteine and phenylalanine. Left in the record is the CDR3 DNA by itself, 48 bases read in frame from the first base. Trimming leaves V shorter by 3 bases and J shorter by 0 bases, with the junction holding 0 bases beyond the gene matches. Per the germline V gene, SNHLY is the CDR1 and FYNNEI is the CDR2.

This clonotype was picked up a small number of times. Its antigen is still unknown. No base qualities exist here, and no much larger clone lies one base off it. The library relied on RACE. For sequencing, a NextSeq 500 was employed. During library preparation, unique molecular identifiers were attached to individual cDNA molecules so that TCRs could be counted quantitatively and reproducibly. Each blood RNA sample was used to sequence both TCR alpha and TCR beta chains. Processing in the source paper ran as follows. The median number of TCRs per sample was around 100,000, ranging from roughly 20,000 to 700,000. V, J and CDR3 annotation of the TCR reads was carried out using the Decombinator software suite. Every sample was subsampled to the same number of TCRs (28,000) for the PS versus PT1 abundance plots. Expanded TCRs were defined as absent before sensitization and observed at least eight times at the 2-week time point. Using fastp trimming at Q25 and MiXCR clonotype assembly, TCRdb reanalyzed the public sequencing data and kept in-frame beta chains. Every distinct CDR3 protein forms one entry, paired with its most common genes and DNA. TCRdb's processing, not the study's, gives the V and J calls here. The sample table shows over 95,000 distinct CDR3 sequences, and roughly 12% are seen once. Over 2% of the sample rests with the top ten.

The sample here was whole blood, taken in connection with sensitization to the hapten diphenylcyclopropenone (DPC). Recombination joined TRBV2 with TRBJ2-6; TRBD1 fits 9 bases in the junction. The sequence was collected from a woman between 35 and 50 years old with alopecia areata. Some clones in this sample may be carry-over from other donors' samples. The DNA sequence reads TGTGCCAGCAGTGAGACAGGGGGCTCTGGGGCCAACGTCCTGACTTTC. It specifies CASSETGGSGANVLTF.